The 26 T cell receptor beta chains below all came from one sample that was sequenced in a study of human T cells and chemical hapten exposure. TCRdb reprocessed the RACE reads via MiXCR and lists one record per CDR3 protein. This sample yields around 250,000 distinct CDR3 sequences, of which approximately 8.6% are seen a single time; less than 3% belongs to the top ten. Time point specified: pre-sensitization, week 0. This sample's treatment: therapeutic diphenylcyclopropenone sensitization with weekly scalp DPC. This specimen was whole blood, taken in connection with sensitization to the hapten diphenylcyclopropenone (DPC). The receptors were sampled from a woman between 40 and 55 years old with alopecia areata. Some clones in this sample may be carry-over from other donors' samples.

This clonotype has just a few counts. V usage is TRBV9 and J usage is TRBJ2-7; unclear D gene. Per germline, CDR1 SGDLS and CDR2 YYNGEE. Between the trimmed V and J ends, which lost 0 bases and 5 bases, there was a span of 9 bases. The CDR3 loop spans 13 amino acids. Written as DNA, the CDR3 is TGTGCCAGCAGCGTAGCCGCCCTCGACGAGCAGTACTTC. Translation gives CASSVAALDEQYF. The full variable domain, with the rest looked up from reference TRBV9 and TRBJ2-7, is DSGVTQTPKHLITATGQRVTLRCSPRSGDLSVYWYQQSLDQGLQFLIQYYNGEERAKGNILERFSAQQFPDLHSELNLSSLELGDSALYFCASSVAALDEQYFGPGTRLTVT.

A few counts support this clonotype. The rearrangement uses TRBV7-9 and TRBJ2-3, with D unclear. Trimming removed 5 bases at V and 14 bases at J, with 20 bases between. CDR1 is SEHNR, CDR2 FQNEAQ, per germline (reference sequence). The CDR3 has 13 amino acids. CDR3 sequence: CASSNLRSSIRYF. Written as DNA, the CDR3 is TGTGCCAGCAGCAACCTCCGGAGCAGCATTAGGTATTTT.

The chain is built from TRBV12-3 or TRBV12-4 and TRBJ2-1, with 11 bases fitting TRBD2. V was pared by 6 bases and J by 6 bases, with 4 bases of the junction left unmatched. This CDR3 spans 14 amino acids. The CDR3 protein is CASRTSGGRNEQFF. For the CDR3, the DNA is TGTGCCAGCAGAACTAGCGGGGGACGCAATGAGCAGTTCTTC.

Only a few counts were recorded for this clonotype. V is TRBV5-5 and J is TRBJ2-2; D is possibly TRBD1 or TRBD2 (5 bases each). The V gene's germline CDR1 is SGHKS and CDR2 YYEKEE (reference sequence). This CDR3 comprises 15 residues. The ends were cut back, 5 bases at V and 8 bases at J, with 19 bases in the middle. In DNA form, the CDR3 reads TGTGCCAGCAGACGAACCGGGACCCCGGCGGGGGAGCTGTTTTTT. It specifies CASRRTGTPAGELFF.

The chain has TRBV28 and TRBJ1-4; 11 bases line up with TRBD1. Looked up from germline, CDR1 is MDHEN and CDR2 is SYDVKM. The CDR3 length is 15 residues. V was clipped by 1 base and J by 8 bases; unmatched bases: 3. The CDR3 DNA follows: TGTGCCAGCAGTTTATCCGGGACAGGGGGGGAAAAACTGTTTTTT. As protein: CASSLSGTGGEKLFF.

This clonotype was seen a handful of times. The genes are TRBV29-1 and TRBJ2-7; D is unclear. The CDR3 covers 15 residues. Looked up from germline, CDR1 is SQVTM and CDR2 is ANQGSEA. Trimming pared 2 bases from V and 2 bases from J, leaving 16 bases between. The CDR3 nucleotides are TGCAGCGTTGAATCGCCCGTATCCGCGACCTACGAGCAGTACTTC. It encodes CSVESPVSATYEQYF.

The chain recombines TRBV20-1 with TRBJ2-3, with 9 nucleotides matching TRBD2. Germline V CDR1 and CDR2: DFQATT, SNEGSKA (reference sequence). The CDR3 loop spans 15 amino acids. Trimming at V came to 0 bases and at J to 4 bases, leaving 5 bases not matched to a gene. In DNA form, the CDR3 reads TGCAGTGCTAGAGACGCGGGAGGGCCGTCAGATACGCAGTATTTT. Amino acids: CSARDAGGPSDTQYF.

In its sample, this clonotype was seen a few times. The chain couples TRBV18 to TRBJ1-5, with D uncertain. V shed 2 bases and J shed 2 bases, with 7 bases lying between them. The V gene's germline CDR1 is KGHSH and CDR2 LQKENI. The length of the CDR3 is 14 residues. CDR3 loop: CASSPYGRNQPQHF. Here the CDR3 DNA reads TGTGCCAGCTCACCATATGGCCGCAATCAGCCCCAGCATTTT.

This clonotype was seen only a few times. The V and J genes are TRBV27 and TRBJ1-5, with a weak D call TRBD1 (5 bases). V was shortened by 5 bases and J by 4 bases, with 15 bases between the two germline ends. Looked up from germline, CDR1 is MNHEY and CDR2 is SMNVEV (reference sequence). The CDR3 is 15 residues long. The chain's CDR3 is CASSPTLGGNQPQHF. The CDR3 DNA sequence: TGTGCCAGCAGTCCCACCCTGGGGGGGAATCAGCCCCAGCATTTT.

This clonotype was detected a few times. The chain joins TRBV5-1 to TRBJ1-1; 7 nucleotides line up with TRBD1. Germline V lookup: CDR1 SGHRS, CDR2 YFSETQ. The CDR3 covers 14 residues. Trimming at V came to 5 bases and at J to 1 base, leaving 5 bases not matched to a gene. The CDR3 sequence is CASRIGTANTEAFF. The DNA of the CDR3 is TGCGCCAGCAGAATAGGGACAGCGAACACTGAAGCTTTCTTT.

This clonotype turned up a few times. The chain joins TRBV2 to TRBJ2-2; D is possibly TRBD2 (6 bases). The CDR3 has 15 amino acids. The germline V gene has CDR1 SNHLY and CDR2 FYNNEI. V was shortened by 4 bases and J by 4 bases, with 13 bases between the two germline ends. The CDR3 spells CASSGRQGGTGELFF. CDR3 coding DNA: TGTGCCAGCAGTGGAAGGCAGGGAGGCACCGGGGAGCTGTTTTTT.

The chain combines TRBV6-2 or TRBV6-3 with TRBJ2-1, with TRBD2 matching over 10 bases. After removal of 5 bases from V and 2 bases from J, the junction contained 0 bases not matched to a gene. CDR1 is MNHEY, CDR2 SVGEGT, per germline. The CDR3 is 14 amino acids. In nucleotides, the CDR3 is TGTGCCAGCAGTGGGACTAGCGCCTACAATGAGCAGTTCTTC. Protein sequence: CASSGTSAYNEQFF.

The rearrangement joins TRBV6-1 to TRBJ2-1; D possibly uses TRBD1 or TRBD2 (6 bases each). The V gene lost 3 bases and the J gene lost 8 bases, with 17 bases spanning the gap. This CDR3 spans 15 amino acids. Per germline, CDR1 MNHNS and CDR2 SASEGT. The CDR3 DNA reads TGTGCCAGCAGTGATCGGGGGCGCGCGATATATGAGCAGTTCTTC. Encoded protein: CASSDRGRAIYEQFF.

This clonotype has only a few counts. This rearrangement joins TRBV7-2 to TRBJ1-4; 10 nucleotides line up with TRBD1. The ends lost 5 bases at V and 10 bases at J; junction bases unmatched: 10. The CDR3 covers 15 residues. Germline CDR1 is SGHTA and CDR2 is FQGNSA. As DNA, the CDR3 is TGTGCCAGCAGCGCGAGGGACAGGGGATTTGGAAAACTGTTTTTT. This gives the protein CASSARDRGFGKLFF. The whole variable domain, remainder taken from reference TRBV7-2 and TRBJ1-4, is GAGVSQSPSNKVTEKGKDVELRCDPISGHTALYWYRQSLGQGLEFLIYFQGNSAPDKSGLPSDRFSAERTGGSVSTLTIQRTQQEDSAVYLCASSARDRGFGKLFFGSGTQLSVL.

The gene calls are TRBV29-1 and TRBJ1-1; tentative D call: TRBD1 (5 bases). Germline V gene data show CDR1 as SQVTM and CDR2 as ANQGSEA. V was cut by 6 bases and J by 1 base, with 15 bases left in between. The CDR3 runs to 14 residues. CDR3 nucleotides: TGCAGCGTCCGCCTCAGGGCCGCGAACACTGAAGCTTTCTTT. This translates into CSVRLRAANTEAFF.

Remarks on this clonotype: A junction boundary mismatches the germline segment, possibly from a read error. The chain couples TRBV5-4 to TRBJ1-4; D unresolved. Germline V gene sequence: CDR1 SGHNT, CDR2 YYREEE (reference sequence). The CDR3 totals 16 residues. CDR3 sequence: CASSSRGGRRGEKLLF. The DNA of the CDR3 is TGTGCCAGCAGCTCCCGAGGAGGTAGGCGTGGTGAAAAACTGCTTTTT.

The chain has TRBV5-6 and TRBJ2-2; 10 bases agree with TRBD2. Germline V gene lookup returns CDR1 SGHDT and CDR2 YYEEEE. Germline trimming cut 6 bases from V and 4 bases from J; bases unmatched to any gene: 12. The CDR3 has 17 amino acids. Here the CDR3 DNA reads TGTGCCAGCACCTTCGGTAATAGCGGGAGGATCACCGGGGAGCTGTTTTTT. Protein product: CASTFGNSGRITGELFF.

This clonotype was seen repeatedly, ten times or more. This chain joins TRBV5-1 and TRBJ2-7; unclear D gene. Germline V lookup: CDR1 SGHRS, CDR2 YFSETQ. V was shortened by 6 bases and J by 2 bases, with 12 bases between the two germline ends. The CDR3 covers 13 residues. In DNA form, the CDR3 reads TGCGCCAGCAAATATGACACCACCTACGAGCAGTACTTC. Its translation is CASKYDTTYEQYF.

The rearrangement links TRBV10-3 to TRBJ2-2, with TRBD2 as a possible D gene (5 bases). Germline V gene lookup returns CDR1 ENHRY and CDR2 SYGVKD. Trimming shortened V by 10 bases and J by 5 bases, and 17 bases separated the two germline ends. This CDR3 spans 14 amino acids. The CDR3 is CATLQRELTGELFF. The CDR3, as DNA: TGTGCCACTCTGCAAAGGGAGTTAACCGGGGAGCTGTTTTTT.

The V call is TRBV5-1, the J call TRBJ1-4; 8 nucleotides match TRBD1. CDR1 and CDR2 from the germline V gene are SGHRS and YFSETQ. J gave up 4 bases and V 4 bases, and 9 bases lay outside the gene matches. CDR3 length equals 16 residues. The CDR3 reads CASSLGTGTHNEKLFF. In nucleotides, the CDR3 is TGCGCCAGCAGCCTGGGGACAGGTACTCATAATGAAAAACTGTTTTTT.

Only a few counts were recorded for this clonotype. The CDR3 spells CASSQDYGRTGGAGTEAFF. Written as DNA, the CDR3 is TGCGCCAGCAGCCAAGACTACGGGCGGACAGGGGGCGCAGGCACTGAAGCTTTCTTT. V usage is TRBV4-1 and J usage is TRBJ1-1, with 11 positions matching TRBD1. V lost 0 bases and J lost 4; bases outside the gene matches: 13. The germline V gene has CDR1 MGHRA and CDR2 YSYEKL. This CDR3 comprises 19 residues.

This clonotype was counted many times. V gene TRBV7-3 combines with J gene TRBJ2-2, with D possibly TRBD2 on 6 matching bases. Trimming removed 5 bases at V and 7 bases at J, with 11 bases between. The CDR3 sequence is 13 residues long. Germline values: CDR1 SGHTA, CDR2 FQGTGA. The CDR3 DNA sequence: TGTGCCAGCAGCCCGGGACTGGGCGGGGAGCTGTTTTTT. This codes for CASSPGLGGELFF.

Concerning this clonotype: The junction differs from germline at one of its ends, possibly a read error. The chain links TRBV12-3 or TRBV12-4 to TRBJ2-1; D is unresolved. The CDR3 contains 18 residues. CDR3 protein: CASSLDSRVSSSYNERFF. The CDR3 nucleotides are TGTGCCAGCAGTTTAGACTCCCGGGTTTCAAGCTCCTACAATGAGCGGTTCTTC.

CDR3 coding DNA: TGTGCCACCAGAGAAGGGAACACTGAAGCTTTCTTT. Its translation is CATREGNTEAFF. This rearrangement joins TRBV24-1 to TRBJ1-1; D unclear. Looked up from germline, CDR1 is KGHDR and CDR2 is SFDVKD. There are 12 residues in the CDR3. Trimming shortened V by 7 bases and J by 1 base, and 6 bases separated the two germline ends.

This clonotype was observed a handful of times. This chain links TRBV7-2 with TRBJ2-5; no clear D gene. From germline, CDR1 is SGHTA and CDR2 FQGNSA. CDR3 length: 14 amino acids. Trimming took 2 bases from V and 3 from J, leaving 10 bases between them. The CDR3 reads CASSLTSLEETQYF. The CDR3 bases are TGTGCCAGCAGCTTAACGAGCTTGGAAGAGACCCAGTACTTC.

This clonotype occurred many times. The chain uses TRBV10-3 and TRBJ2-3; 8 nucleotides line up with TRBD2. Germline assignment: CDR1 ENHRY and CDR2 SYGVKD. This CDR3 has 16 amino acids. V lost 0 bases to trimming and J lost 0 bases; unmatched junction nucleotides: 2. The CDR3 DNA reads TGTGCCATCAGTGAGTCCCCTAGCGGGAGCACAGATACGCAGTATTTT. Residues: CAISESPSGSTDTQYF.